This entry describes one T cell receptor (beta chain). As yet, its antigen is unknown. Vbeta (60) and Jbeta (13) primers were used in the PCR. The data were produced by immunoSEQ multiplex PCR, yet TCRdb's version contains in-frame clones alone and is incomplete. The repertoire holds about 200,000 clones, with around 80% as singletons. This entry comes from a study of cytomegalovirus exposure and HLA in healthy donors. Findings and caveats of the study: Rarity held for most TCR sequences, but there were some public TCRs that occurred in many donors. From TCR beta sequences, most subjects' HLA-A and HLA-B alleles were reportedly predicted accurately. A later analysis revealed that TCR association rates differed between HLA loci, peaking at DRB1 and bottoming out at HLA-C.

This CDR3 region has 15 residues. With V trimmed by 6 bases and J by 0 bases, 5 bases remained unmatched. From germline, CDR1 is MNHEY and CDR2 SVGAGI. The receptor was isolated from a man aged 50-59 years in good health and CMV-seronegative. Sequencing was performed on PBMCs. The V and J genes are TRBV6-5 and TRBJ1-5, with 7 nucleotides matching TRBD1. CDR3 DNA: TGTGCCAGCAGAACGGGACAGCTTAGCAATCAGCCCCAGCATTTT. This gives the protein CASRTGQLSNQPQHF.